The source of this T cell receptor beta chain is a study of CD8 T cells in Susac syndrome. The CDR3 is 15 residues long. V dropped 0 bases and J dropped 8 bases, with 16 bases sitting between them. Germline CDR1 reads MNHEY; CDR2 reads SMNVEV (reference sequence). With random hexamers, reverse transcription was performed on about 0.5 to 1 ug of RNA. Via MiXCR, TCRdb re-called the immunoSEQ multiplex PCR reads, giving one row per CDR3 protein. This table has roughly 200,000 distinct CDR3 sequences, just under 95% appearing once. Peripheral blood CD8+ and CD4+ T cells were profiled by TCR beta sequencing.

The rearrangement links TRBV27 to TRBJ1-2; a weak D match, TRBD1 (5 bases). Sequenced input: CD4+ T cells from PBMCs. The source of this sequence is a human donor with Susac syndrome. The CDR3 is CASSLSVADILGYTF. The CDR3, as DNA: TGTGCCAGCAGTTTATCGGTGGCGGACATCCTGGGCTACACCTTC.